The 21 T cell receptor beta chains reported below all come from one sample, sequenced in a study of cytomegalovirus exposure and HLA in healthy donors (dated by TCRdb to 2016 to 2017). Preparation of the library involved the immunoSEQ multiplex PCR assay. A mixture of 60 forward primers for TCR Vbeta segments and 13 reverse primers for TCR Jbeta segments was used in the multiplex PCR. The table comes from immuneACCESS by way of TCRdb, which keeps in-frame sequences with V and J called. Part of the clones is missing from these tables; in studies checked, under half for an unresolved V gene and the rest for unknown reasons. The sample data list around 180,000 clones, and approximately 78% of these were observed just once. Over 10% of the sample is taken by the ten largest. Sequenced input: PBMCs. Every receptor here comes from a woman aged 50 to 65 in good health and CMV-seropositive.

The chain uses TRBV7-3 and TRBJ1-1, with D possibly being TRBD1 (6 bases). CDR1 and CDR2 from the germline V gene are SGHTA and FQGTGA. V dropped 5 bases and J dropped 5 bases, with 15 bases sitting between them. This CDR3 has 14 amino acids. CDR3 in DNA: TGTGCCAGCAGCCAAACGACAGGAATAACTGAAGCTTTCTTT. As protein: CASSQTTGITEAFF.

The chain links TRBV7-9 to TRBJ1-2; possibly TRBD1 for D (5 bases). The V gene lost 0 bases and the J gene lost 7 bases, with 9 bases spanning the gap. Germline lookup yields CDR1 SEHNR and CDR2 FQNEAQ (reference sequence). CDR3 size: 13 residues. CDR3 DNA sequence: TGTGCCAGCAGCTTAGCGGGGGGGTTTGGCTACACCTTC. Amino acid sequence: CASSLAGGFGYTF.

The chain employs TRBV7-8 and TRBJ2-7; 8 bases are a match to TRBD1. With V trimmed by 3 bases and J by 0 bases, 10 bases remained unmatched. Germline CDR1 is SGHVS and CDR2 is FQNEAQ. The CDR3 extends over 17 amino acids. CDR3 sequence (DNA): TGTGCCAGCAGCTTTACTTCGGGACAGGCGAGCTCCTACGAGCAGTACTTC. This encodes CASSFTSGQASSYEQYF.

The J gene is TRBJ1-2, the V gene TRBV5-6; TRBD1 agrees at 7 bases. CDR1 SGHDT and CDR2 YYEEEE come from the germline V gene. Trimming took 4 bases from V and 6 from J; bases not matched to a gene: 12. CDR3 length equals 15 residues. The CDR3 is CASSTITGVADGYTF. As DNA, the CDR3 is TGTGCCAGCAGCACGATCACAGGGGTGGCGGATGGCTACACCTTC.

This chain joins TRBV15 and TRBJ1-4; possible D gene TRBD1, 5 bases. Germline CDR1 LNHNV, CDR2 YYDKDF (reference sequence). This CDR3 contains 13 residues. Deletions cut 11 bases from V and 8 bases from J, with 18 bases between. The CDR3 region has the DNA TGTGCCGCCGGGGGGGAGGGTGGGGAAAAACTGTTTTTT. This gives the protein CAAGGEGGEKLFF. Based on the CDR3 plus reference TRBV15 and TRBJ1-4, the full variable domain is DAMVIQNPRYQVTQFGKPVTLSCSQTLNHNVMYWYQQKSSQAPKLLFHYYDKDFNNEADTPDNFQSRRPNTSFCFLDIRSPGLGDTAMYLCAAGGEGGEKLFFGSGTQLSVL.

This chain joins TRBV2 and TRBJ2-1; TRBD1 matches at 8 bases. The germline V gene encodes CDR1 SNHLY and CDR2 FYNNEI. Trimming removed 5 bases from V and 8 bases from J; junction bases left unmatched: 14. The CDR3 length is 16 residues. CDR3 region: CASSLVRDRYSDEQFF. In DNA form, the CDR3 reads TGTGCCAGCAGTCTAGTACGGGACAGGTATAGTGATGAGCAGTTCTTC.

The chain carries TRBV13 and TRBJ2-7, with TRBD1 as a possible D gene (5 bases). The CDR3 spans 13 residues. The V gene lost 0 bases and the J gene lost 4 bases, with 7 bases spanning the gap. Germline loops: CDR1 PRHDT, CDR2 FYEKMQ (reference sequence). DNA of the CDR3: TGTGCCAGCAGCTTAGGGACAGAGTACGAGCAGTACTTC. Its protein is CASSLGTEYEQYF.

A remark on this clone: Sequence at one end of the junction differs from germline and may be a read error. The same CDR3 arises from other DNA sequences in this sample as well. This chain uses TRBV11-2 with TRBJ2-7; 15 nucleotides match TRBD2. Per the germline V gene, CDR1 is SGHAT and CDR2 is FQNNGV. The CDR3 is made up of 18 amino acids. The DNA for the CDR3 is TGTGCTAGCAGCCCAAAGGGACTAGCGGGGGGAACTCGGAACGAGCAGTACTTC. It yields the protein CASSPKGLAGGTRNEQYF.

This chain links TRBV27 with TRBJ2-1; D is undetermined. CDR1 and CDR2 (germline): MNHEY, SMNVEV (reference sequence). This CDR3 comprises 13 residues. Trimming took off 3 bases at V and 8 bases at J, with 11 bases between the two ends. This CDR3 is CASSFSVPDEQFF. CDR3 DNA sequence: TGTGCCAGCAGTTTCTCCGTCCCCGATGAGCAGTTCTTC.

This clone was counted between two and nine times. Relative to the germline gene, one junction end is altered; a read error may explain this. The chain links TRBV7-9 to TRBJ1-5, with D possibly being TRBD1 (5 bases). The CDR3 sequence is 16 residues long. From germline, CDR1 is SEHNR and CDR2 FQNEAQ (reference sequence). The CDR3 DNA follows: TGTTCCAGCAGCCGTAAGCAGGGAAAGGGATCAGGAACCCAGCATTTT. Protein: CSSSRKQGKGSGTQHF.

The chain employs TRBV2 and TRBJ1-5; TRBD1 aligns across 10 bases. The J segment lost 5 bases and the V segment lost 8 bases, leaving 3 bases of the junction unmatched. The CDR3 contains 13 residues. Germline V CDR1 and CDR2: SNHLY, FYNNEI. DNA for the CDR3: TGTGCCAGCGGACAGGGGGTTCATCAGCCCCAGCATTTT. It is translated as CASGQGVHQPQHF. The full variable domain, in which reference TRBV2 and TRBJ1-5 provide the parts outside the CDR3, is EPEVTQTPSHQVTQMGQEVILRCVPISNHLYFYWYRQILGQKVEFLVSFYNNEISEKSEIFDDQFSVERPDGSNFTLKIRSTKLEDSAMYFCASGQGVHQPQHFGDGTRLSIL.

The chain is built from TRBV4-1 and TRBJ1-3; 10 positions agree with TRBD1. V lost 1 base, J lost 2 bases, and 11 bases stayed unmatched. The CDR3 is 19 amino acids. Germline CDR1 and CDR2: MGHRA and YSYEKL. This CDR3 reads CASSQVRSGTGEAGNTIYF. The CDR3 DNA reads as TGCGCCAGCAGCCAAGTTCGATCCGGGACAGGGGAAGCTGGAAACACCATATATTTT.

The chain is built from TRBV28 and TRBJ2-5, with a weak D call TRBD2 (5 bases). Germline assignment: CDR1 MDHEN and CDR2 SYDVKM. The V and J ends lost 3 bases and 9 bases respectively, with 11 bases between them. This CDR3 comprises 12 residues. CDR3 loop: CASSLRAEAQYF. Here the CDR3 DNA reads TGTGCCAGCAGTTTGAGGGCGGAGGCCCAGTACTTC.

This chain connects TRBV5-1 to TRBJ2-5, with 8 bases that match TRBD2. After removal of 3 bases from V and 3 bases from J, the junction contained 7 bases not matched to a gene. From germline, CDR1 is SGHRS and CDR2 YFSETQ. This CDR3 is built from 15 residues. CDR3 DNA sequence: TGCGCCAGCAGCTGGGCCGGGGGGGGGAAAGAGACCCAGTACTTC. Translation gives CASSWAGGGKETQYF. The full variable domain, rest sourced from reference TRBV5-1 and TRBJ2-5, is KAGVTQTPRYLIKTRGQQVTLSCSPISGHRSVSWYQQTPGQGLQFLFEYFSETQRNKGNFPGRFSGRQFSNSRSEMNVSTLELGDSALYLCASSWAGGGKETQYFGPGTRLLVL.

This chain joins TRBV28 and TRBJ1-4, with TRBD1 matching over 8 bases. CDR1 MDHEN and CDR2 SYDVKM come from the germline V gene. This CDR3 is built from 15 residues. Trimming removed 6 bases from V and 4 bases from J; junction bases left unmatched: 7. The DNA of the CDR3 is TGTGCCAGCAGACCCCAGGGGGCTCTTAATGAAAAACTGTTTTTT. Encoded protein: CASRPQGALNEKLFF. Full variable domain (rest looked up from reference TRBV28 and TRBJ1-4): DVKVTQSSRYLVKRTGEKVFLECVQDMDHENMFWYRQDPGLGLRLIYFSYDVKMKEKGDIPEGYSVSREKKERFSLILESASTNQTSMYLCASRPQGALNEKLFFGSGTQLSVL.

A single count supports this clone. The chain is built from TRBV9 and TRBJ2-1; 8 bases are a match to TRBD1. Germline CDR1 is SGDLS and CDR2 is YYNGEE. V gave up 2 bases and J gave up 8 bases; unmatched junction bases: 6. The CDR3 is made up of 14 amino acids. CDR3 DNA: TGTGCCAGCAGCGTCGGCGACAGGGGACATGAGCAGTTCTTC. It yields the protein CASSVGDRGHEQFF.

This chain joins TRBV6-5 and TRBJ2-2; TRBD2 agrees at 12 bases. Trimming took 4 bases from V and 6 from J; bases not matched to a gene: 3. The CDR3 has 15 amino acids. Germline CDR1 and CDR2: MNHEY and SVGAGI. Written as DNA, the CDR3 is TGTGCCAGCAGTTCCGCTAGCGGGGGGGCCGGGGAGCTGTTTTTT. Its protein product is CASSSASGGAGELFF.

The CDR3 sequence: CASSTARGTDTQYF. CDR3 nucleotides: TGTGCCAGTAGTACGGCCAGGGGCACAGATACGCAGTATTTT. The V and J genes are TRBV19 and TRBJ2-3; D perhaps matches TRBD1 (5 bases). Germline CDR1 LNHDA, CDR2 SQIVND (reference sequence). The CDR3 has 14 residues. Trimming removed 4 bases at V and 1 base at J, with 9 bases between.

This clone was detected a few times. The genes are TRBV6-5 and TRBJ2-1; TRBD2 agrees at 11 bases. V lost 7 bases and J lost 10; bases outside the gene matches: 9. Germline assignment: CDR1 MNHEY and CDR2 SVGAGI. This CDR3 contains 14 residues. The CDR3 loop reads CASTVSGGAGEQFF. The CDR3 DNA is TGTGCCAGCACCGTTAGCGGGGGGGCCGGGGAGCAGTTCTTC.

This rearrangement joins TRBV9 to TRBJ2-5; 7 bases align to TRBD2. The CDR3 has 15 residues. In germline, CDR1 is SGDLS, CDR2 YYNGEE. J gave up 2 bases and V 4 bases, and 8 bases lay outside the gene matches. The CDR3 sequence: CASSHRDYRQETQYF. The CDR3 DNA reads TGTGCCAGCAGCCACCGGGACTACAGACAAGAGACCCAGTACTTC.

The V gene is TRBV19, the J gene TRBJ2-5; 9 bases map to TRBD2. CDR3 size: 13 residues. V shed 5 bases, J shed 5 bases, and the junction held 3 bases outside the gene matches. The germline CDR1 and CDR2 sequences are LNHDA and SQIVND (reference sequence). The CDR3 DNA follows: TGTGCCAGTAGTCGCGGGGGGGCGGAGACCCAGTACTTC. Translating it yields CASSRGGAETQYF.